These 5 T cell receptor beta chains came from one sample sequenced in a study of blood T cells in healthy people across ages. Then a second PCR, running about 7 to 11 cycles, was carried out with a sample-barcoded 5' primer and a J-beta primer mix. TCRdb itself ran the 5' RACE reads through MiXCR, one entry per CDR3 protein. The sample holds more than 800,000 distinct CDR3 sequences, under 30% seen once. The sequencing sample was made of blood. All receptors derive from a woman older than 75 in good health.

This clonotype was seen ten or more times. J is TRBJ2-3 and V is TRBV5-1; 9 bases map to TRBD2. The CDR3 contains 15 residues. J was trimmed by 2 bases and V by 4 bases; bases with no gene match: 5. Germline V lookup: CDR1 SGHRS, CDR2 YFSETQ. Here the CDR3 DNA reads TGCGCCAGCAGCAATGAGCGGGGGGTCACAGATACGCAGTATTTT. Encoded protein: CASSNERGVTDTQYF.

For the CDR3, the DNA is TGTGCCAGCAGCAAATTTACAGGGCACCATGCAACTAATGAAAAACTGTTTTTT. It codes for CASSKFTGHHATNEKLFF. The chain has TRBV27 and TRBJ1-4, with a possible D match to TRBD1 (6 bases). Germline CDR1 and CDR2: MNHEY and SMNVEV (reference sequence). The CDR3 is made up of 18 amino acids. V lost 6 bases and J lost 0, with 20 bases in between.

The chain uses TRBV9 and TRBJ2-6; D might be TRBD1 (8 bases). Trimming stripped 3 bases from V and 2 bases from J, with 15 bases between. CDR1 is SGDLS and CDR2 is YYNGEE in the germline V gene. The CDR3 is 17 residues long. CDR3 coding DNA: TGTGCCAGCAGCGCCCTTACAGGGGGGGCTGGGGCCAACGTCCTGACTTTC. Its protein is CASSALTGGAGANVLTF.

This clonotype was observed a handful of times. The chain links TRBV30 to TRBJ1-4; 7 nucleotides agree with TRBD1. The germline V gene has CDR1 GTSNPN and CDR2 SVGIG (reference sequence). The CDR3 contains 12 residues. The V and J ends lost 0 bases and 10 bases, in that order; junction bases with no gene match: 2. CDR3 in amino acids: CAWSVPGGKLFF. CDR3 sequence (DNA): TGTGCCTGGAGTGTCCCAGGGGGAAAACTGTTTTTT.

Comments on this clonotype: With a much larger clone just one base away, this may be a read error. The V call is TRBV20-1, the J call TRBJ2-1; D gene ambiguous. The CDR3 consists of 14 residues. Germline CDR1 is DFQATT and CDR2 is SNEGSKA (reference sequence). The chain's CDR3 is CGARDRSLRNEQFF. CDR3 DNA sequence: TGCGGTGCTAGAGACCGGAGCCTCCGTAATGAGCAGTTCTTC.